This TCR beta chain was obtained from a study of blood T cell repertoires in COVID-19. The method was immunoSEQ multiplex PCR; TCRdb's version includes in-frame clones alone and lacks a portion of them. This table has 180,000 or so clones, nearly 90% appearing once. V shed 5 bases and J shed 0 bases, with 8 bases lying between them. This CDR3 has 15 amino acids. Germline V gene data show CDR1 as SGHVS and CDR2 as FNYEAQ. The clonotype was recovered from a man between 50 and 59 years old with acute or convalescent COVID-19. The material sequenced was peripheral blood. This chain joins TRBV7-6 and TRBJ2-6; D is uncertain. The CDR3: CASSLTGSGANVLTF. DNA for the CDR3: TGTGCCAGCAGCCTAACGGGCTCTGGGGCCAACGTCCTGACTTTC.